The present T cell receptor (beta chain) was sequenced within a study of blood T cells in healthy people across ages. About the research overall: With template switching, about one barcoded beta molecule was captured per two T cells. General study points: There was no known CMV status for donors, so expanded clonotype changes were possibly confounded. Whereas aged donors had fewer naive CD4+ cells, long-lived donors had more of them and higher diversity.

V was shortened by 0 bases and J by 6 bases, with 20 bases between the two germline ends. The CDR3 has 18 amino acids. Germline assignment: CDR1 LNHNV and CDR2 YYDKDF (reference sequence). As to this clonotype: Antigen: not known.

It was with a sample-barcoded 5' primer and a J-beta primer mix that a second PCR of roughly 6 to 11 cycles was run. TCRdb ran MiXCR on the 5' RACE reads and lists one entry per CDR3 protein. Altogether about 640,000 distinct CDR3 sequences are present, roughly three fifths being singletons, with the ten largest covering about two fifths. What was sequenced was blood. The chain recombines TRBV15 with TRBJ1-4; D is uncertain. The TCR originated in a man aged 55 to 70 in good health. The CDR3 here is CATSRDVGLQGSDEKLFF. CDR3 DNA: TGTGCCACCAGCAGAGATGTTGGCCTCCAAGGATCGGATGAAAAACTGTTTTTT. Full variable domain (outside the CDR3, taken from reference TRBV15 and TRBJ1-4): DAMVIQNPRYQVTQFGKPVTLSCSQTLNHNVMYWYQQKSSQAPKLLFHYYDKDFNNEADTPDNFQSRRPNTSFCFLDIRSPGLGDTAMYLCATSRDVGLQGSDEKLFFGSGTQLSVL.